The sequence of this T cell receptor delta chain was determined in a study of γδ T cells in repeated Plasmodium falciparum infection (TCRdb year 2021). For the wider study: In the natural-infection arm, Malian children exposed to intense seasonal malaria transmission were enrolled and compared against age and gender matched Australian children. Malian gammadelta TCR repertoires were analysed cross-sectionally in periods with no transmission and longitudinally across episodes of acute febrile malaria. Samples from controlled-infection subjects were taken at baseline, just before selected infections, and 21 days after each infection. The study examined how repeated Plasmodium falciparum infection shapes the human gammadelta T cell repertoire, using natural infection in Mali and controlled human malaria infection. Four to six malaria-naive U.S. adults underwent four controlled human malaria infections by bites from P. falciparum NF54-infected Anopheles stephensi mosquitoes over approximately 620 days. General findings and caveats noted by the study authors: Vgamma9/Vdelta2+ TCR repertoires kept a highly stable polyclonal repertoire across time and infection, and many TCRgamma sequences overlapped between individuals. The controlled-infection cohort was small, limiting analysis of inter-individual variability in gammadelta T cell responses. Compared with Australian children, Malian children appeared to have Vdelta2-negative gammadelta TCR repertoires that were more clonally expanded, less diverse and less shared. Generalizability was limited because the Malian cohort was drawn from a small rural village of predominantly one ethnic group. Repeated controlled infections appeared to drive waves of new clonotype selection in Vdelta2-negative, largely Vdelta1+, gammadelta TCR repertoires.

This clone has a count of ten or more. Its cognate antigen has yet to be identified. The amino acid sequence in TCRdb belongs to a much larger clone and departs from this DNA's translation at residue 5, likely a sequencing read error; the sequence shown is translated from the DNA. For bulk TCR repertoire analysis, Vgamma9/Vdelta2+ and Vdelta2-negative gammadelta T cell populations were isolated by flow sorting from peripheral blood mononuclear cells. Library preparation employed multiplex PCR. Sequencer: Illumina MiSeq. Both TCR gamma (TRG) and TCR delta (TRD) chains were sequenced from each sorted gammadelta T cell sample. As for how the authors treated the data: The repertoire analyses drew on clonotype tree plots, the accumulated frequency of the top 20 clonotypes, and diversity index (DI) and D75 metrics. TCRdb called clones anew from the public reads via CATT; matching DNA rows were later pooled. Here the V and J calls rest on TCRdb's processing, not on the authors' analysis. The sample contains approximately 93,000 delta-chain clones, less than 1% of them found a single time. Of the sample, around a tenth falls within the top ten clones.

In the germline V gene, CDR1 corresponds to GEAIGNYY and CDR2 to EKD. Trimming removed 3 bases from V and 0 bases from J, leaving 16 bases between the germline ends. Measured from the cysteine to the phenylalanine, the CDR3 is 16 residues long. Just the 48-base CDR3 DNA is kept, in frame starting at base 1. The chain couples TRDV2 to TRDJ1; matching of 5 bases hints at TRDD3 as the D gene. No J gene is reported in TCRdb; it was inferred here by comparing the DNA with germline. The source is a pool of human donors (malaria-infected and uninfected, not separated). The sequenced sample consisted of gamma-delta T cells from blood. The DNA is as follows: TGTGCCTGTGACGCCGTGGGGTCCCGGTACACCGATAAACTCATCTTT. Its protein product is CACDAVGSRYTDKLIF.